This TCR beta chain was captured in a study of T cell responses to AZD1222 COVID-19 vaccine. As for the study in general: Pooling of second doses given at about 4 or about 12 weeks was done.

This CDR3 spans 16 amino acids. Per the germline V gene, CDR1 is SGHTA and CDR2 is FQGNSA. Deletions cut 6 bases from V and 4 bases from J, with 21 bases between. The repertoire was sequenced with immunoSEQ multiplex PCR; TCRdb's copy has only in-frame clones and lacks some. The data show around 95,000 clones, around 90% seen once. This TCR came from an adult in good health. This chain links TRBV7-2 with TRBJ2-5, with D possibly TRBD2 on 6 matching bases. The source was peripheral blood, collected on day 0 of AZD1222 vaccination. DNA for the CDR3: TGTGCCAGCAGTTCTAGCGAGAGTAAAGGGCGAGAGACCCAGTACTTC. Amino acid sequence: CASSSSESKGRETQYF.